This entry is about one T cell receptor (beta chain). The antigen is unknown. With 60 Vbeta and 13 Jbeta primers, the PCR was carried out. Assay used: immunoSEQ multiplex PCR; TCRdb lists only in-frame clones, some missing. The sample consists of 200,000 to 250,000 clones, more than 75% of them appearing once. The CDR3 loop spans 16 amino acids. From germline, CDR1 is WSHSY and CDR2 SAAADI. This entry comes from a study of cytomegalovirus exposure and HLA in healthy donors. Whole-study results and caveats: In terms of immune exposure information, only CMV serostatus was available. An assumption of roughly uniform sequencing depth across donors underlay the presence/absence analyses.

The chain combines TRBV10-2 with TRBJ2-5; 8 positions match TRBD1. Judging by the DNA end, TRBJ2-7 fits better; the J call may be wrong. The sequenced sample was PBMCs. This TCR was sampled from a male donor in good health and CMV-seronegative. The CDR3 spells CASSESGTGTGSEQYF. CDR3 bases: TGCGCCAGCAGTGAGTCGGGAACCGGGACAGGTAGCGAGCAGTACTTC.